Detailed here is one T cell receptor (beta chain). The CDR3 extends over 13 amino acids. Germline V gene lookup returns CDR1 SNHLY and CDR2 FYNNEI. Trimming shortened V by 6 bases and J by 7 bases, and 13 bases separated the two germline ends. As to treatment: 15 to 20 received Ad26.COV2.S at low or high dose, single or two shots; about 5 received placebo; per-sample allocation not given. Material that was analyzed had been drawn on day 63 after the first vaccine or placebo injection. The sample belongs to a study of Ad26.COV2.S vaccination and SARS-CoV-2 variants. As for the study in general: Donor was in the COV1001 Ad26.COV2.S trial arm.

Profiling relied on immunoSEQ multiplex PCR, and the TCRdb table lists in-frame clones only, not all of them. The top ten hold 9.5% to 15% of the sample, which has some 520,000 clones, around 85% seen once. This TCR was sampled from a person between 18 and 65 years old who received the Ad26.COV2.S COVID-19 vaccine or a placebo. The sample was peripheral blood, taken in a trial of Ad26.COV2.S vaccine versus placebo. This sequence joins TRBV2 and TRBJ1-5; D remains unclear. CDR3 in amino acids: CASRGPQVQPQHF. In nucleotides, the CDR3 is TGTGCCAGCAGGGGCCCCCAAGTCCAGCCCCAGCATTTT.